Each of the 13 T cell receptor beta chains below was sequenced from the same sample in a study of blood T cell repertoires in COVID-19. The assay was immunoSEQ multiplex PCR, and TCRdb's table has in-frame clones only and misses some. The data contain roughly 300,000 clones, 85% to 90% of them singletons. The sample was PBMCs or T cells enriched from blood (not recorded which). These TCRs come from a man between 25 and 39 years old who had recovered from COVID-19.

The chain couples TRBV18 to TRBJ2-7, with 10 nucleotides matching TRBD2. The CDR3 is 17 residues long. After removal of 5 bases from V and 3 bases from J, the junction contained 13 bases not matched to a gene. The germline V gene has CDR1 KGHSH and CDR2 LQKENI. The CDR3 DNA reads as TGTGCCAGCTCAGACCTTGAATTTAGCGGGAGGCTCTACGAGCAGTACTTC. It translates to CASSDLEFSGRLYEQYF.

This clone occurred a few times. V gene TRBV5-4 combines with J gene TRBJ2-1, with a possible D match to TRBD2 (6 bases). Trimming took 10 bases from V and 3 from J, leaving 20 bases between them. This CDR3 region has 15 residues. Germline-derived CDR1 and CDR2 are SGHNT and YYREEE (reference sequence). CDR3 residues: CAVGSGDSFYNEQFF. As DNA, the CDR3 is TGTGCCGTCGGGAGTGGGGACTCCTTCTACAATGAGCAGTTCTTC.

V is TRBV10-2 and J is TRBJ2-1; 10 nucleotides match TRBD1. CDR1 and CDR2 from the germline V gene are WSHSY and SAAADI. V shed 7 bases, J shed 5 bases, and the junction held 5 bases outside the gene matches. The CDR3 consists of 14 residues. CDR3 sequence (DNA): TGCGCCAGCATGGGACAGGGGTCCCACAATGAGCAGTTCTTC. Its protein is CASMGQGSHNEQFF.

The chain recombines TRBV19 with TRBJ1-6; no definite D call. Germline CDR1 reads LNHDA; CDR2 reads SQIVND (reference sequence). This CDR3 is built from 12 residues. V was trimmed by 3 bases and J by 10 bases, leaving 7 bases between them. As DNA, the CDR3 is TGTGCCAGTAGTATGGAGGGCTCACCCCTCCACTTT. This gives the protein CASSMEGSPLHF.

Only one count was recorded for this clone. This chain connects TRBV30 to TRBJ2-3; 12 bases match TRBD2. The CDR3 runs 20 residues. Trimming at V came to 0 bases and at J to 1 base, leaving 14 bases not matched to a gene. Germline V gene lookup returns CDR1 GTSNPN and CDR2 SVGIG (reference sequence). The CDR3 DNA reads TGTGCCTGGAGTGTGGAATATCGGCTAGCGGGAGGGTCGGGCACAGATACGCAGTATTTT. This sequence encodes CAWSVEYRLAGGSGTDTQYF.

V gene TRBV6-5 combines with J gene TRBJ2-5; D perhaps matches TRBD2 (6 bases). This CDR3 is built from 13 residues. The V and J ends lost 4 bases and 5 bases respectively, with 11 bases between them. Germline lookup yields CDR1 MNHEY and CDR2 SVGAGI. The DNA for the CDR3 is TGTGCCAGCAGTTCCAGCGCGGGGGAGACCCAGTACTTC. It encodes CASSSSAGETQYF.

The rearrangement uses TRBV3-1 (or the pseudogene TRBV3-2) and TRBJ2-2; 8 bases are shared with TRBD2. The J segment lost 6 bases and the V segment lost 0 bases, leaving 6 bases of the junction unmatched. Germline CDR1 and CDR2: LGHDT and YNNKEL (reference sequence). This CDR3 has 16 residues. CDR3 sequence reads: CASSQDPLAGSGELFF. In DNA, the CDR3 is TGTGCCAGCAGCCAAGATCCGCTAGCGGGCTCCGGGGAGCTGTTTTTT.

The rearrangement joins TRBV10-1 to TRBJ1-1; the D is unclear. V gave up 0 bases and J gave up 1 base, with 6 bases separating them. Looked up from germline, CDR1 is WNHNN and CDR2 is SYGVQD (reference sequence). The CDR3 length is 14 residues. The CDR3, as DNA: TGCGCCAGCAGTGAGTCGGCGGGGAACACTGAAGCTTTCTTT. This gives the protein CASSESAGNTEAFF.

This chain's CDR3 is CASLRGGPAQPQHF. The CDR3 DNA sequence: TGTGCCAGCCTCCGCGGAGGCCCGGCTCAGCCCCAGCATTTT. V usage is TRBV6-5 and J usage is TRBJ1-5; no clear D gene. Trimming left V 8 bases short and J 6 bases short, with 17 bases between. Germline V gene lookup returns CDR1 MNHEY and CDR2 SVGAGI. This CDR3 contains 14 residues.

The chain uses TRBV19 and TRBJ2-2, with a possible D match to TRBD1 (5 bases). Germline CDR1 and CDR2: LNHDA and SQIVND (reference sequence). This CDR3 region has 14 residues. V lost 4 bases and J 6 bases, leaving 12 bases between the germline ends. The CDR3 spells CASSRATVPGELFF. Here the CDR3 DNA reads TGTGCCAGTAGTAGGGCGACAGTACCCGGGGAGCTGTTTTTT.

The genes are TRBV19 and TRBJ1-5; a possible D gene is TRBD1 (5 bases). This CDR3 comprises 16 residues. Germline CDR1 is LNHDA and CDR2 is SQIVND (reference sequence). The germline V and J ends were trimmed by 3 bases and 4 bases, with 16 bases remaining between them. The CDR3 sequence is CASSILRGRGNQPQHF. Written as DNA, the CDR3 is TGTGCCAGTAGTATCCTTAGGGGCCGGGGGAATCAGCCCCAGCATTTT.

The chain joins TRBV5-1 to TRBJ1-1; D is undetermined. Germline values: CDR1 SGHRS, CDR2 YFSETQ. Trimming cost V 3 bases and J 1 base, with 7 bases left between them. The length of the CDR3 is 13 residues. The CDR3 here is CASSSTANTEAFF. DNA for the CDR3: TGCGCCAGCAGCTCCACAGCGAACACTGAAGCTTTCTTT.

The gene calls are TRBV19 and TRBJ2-3; TRBD1 matches 7 bases. The length of the CDR3 is 14 residues. CDR1 is LNHDA and CDR2 is SQIVND in the germline V gene (reference sequence). With 6 bases clipped from V and 1 base from J, the junction kept 4 bases outside the gene matches. CDR3 amino acids: CASRLTGGTDTQYF. The CDR3 bases are TGTGCCAGTAGGTTAACAGGGGGCACAGATACGCAGTATTTT. The whole variable domain, filled in from reference TRBV19 and TRBJ2-3, reads DGGITQSPKYLFRKEGQNVTLSCEQNLNHDAMYWYRQDPGQGLRLIYYSQIVNDFQKGDIAEGYSVSREKKESFPLTVTSAQKNPTAFYLCASRLTGGTDTQYFGPGTRLTVL.